The T cell receptor (beta chain) under discussion was sequenced for a study of T cell responses to AZD1222 COVID-19 vaccine. Study outcomes and limitations: Clonal diversity may have been underestimated, and the donors were mostly white British, with more females than males. Spike-specific TCR breadth rose after two AZD1222 doses, and depth rose as well.

The repertoire was sequenced with immunoSEQ multiplex PCR; TCRdb's copy has only in-frame clones and lacks some. The sample consists of about 130,000 clones, about nine tenths of them appearing once. This CDR3 spans 15 amino acids. Losses at the gene ends were 0 bases for V and 13 bases for J; bases not matched to a gene: 14. The germline V gene encodes CDR1 MNHEY and CDR2 SVGAGI. With regard to this clone: Its cognate antigen is unknown.

This specimen consisted of peripheral blood, obtained 28 days after the second AZD1222 dose. V gene TRBV6-5 combines with J gene TRBJ1-2, with TRBD1 matching 7 bases. The sequence was obtained from an adult who received the AZD1222 COVID-19 vaccine. The chain's CDR3 is CASSYSRWDSTTPTF. CDR3 coding DNA: TGTGCCAGCAGTTACTCGAGATGGGACAGTACGACTCCCACCTTC.